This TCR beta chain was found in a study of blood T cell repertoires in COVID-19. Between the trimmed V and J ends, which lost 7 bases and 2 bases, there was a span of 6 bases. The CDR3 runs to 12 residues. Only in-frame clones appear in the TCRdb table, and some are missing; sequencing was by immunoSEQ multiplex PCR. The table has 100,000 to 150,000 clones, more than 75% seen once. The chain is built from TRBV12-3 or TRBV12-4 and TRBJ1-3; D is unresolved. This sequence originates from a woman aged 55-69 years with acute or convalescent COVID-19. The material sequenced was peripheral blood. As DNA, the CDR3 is TGTGCCAGCAAGCTCGCTGGAAACACCATATATTTT. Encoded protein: CASKLAGNTIYF.